Described below is a single T cell receptor beta chain sequence and its context. No antigen is known for it. This sample is drawn from a study of T cells in localized non-small cell lung cancer. This table comes from immunoSEQ multiplex PCR, and its TCRdb copy is limited to in-frame clones, with some not included. This table has tens of thousands of clones, approximately 84% appearing once. Study conclusions and caveats: There was an association of higher blood T cell density with longer overall survival. Adjacent lung held a median approximately 57 of the top 100 tumor clones. Among the tissues sampled, uninvolved adjacent lung had the highest T cell clonality, above tumor.

This receptor was identified in a male donor at least 60 years old with stage I squamous cell lung carcinoma. Source: peripheral blood, taken before any cancer treatment.

For the CDR3, the DNA is TGTGCCAGCAGCCGAGGGGTCTCTAATGAAAAACTGTTTTTT. This codes for CASSRGVSNEKLFF. The genes are TRBV6-1 and TRBJ1-4; possibly TRBD1 for D (5 bases). The CDR3 totals 14 residues. V dropped 6 bases and J dropped 3 bases, with 11 bases sitting between them. The germline V gene has CDR1 MNHNS and CDR2 SASEGT.